The T cell receptor beta chain under discussion was sequenced for a study of T cell repertoires in cytomegalovirus infection. The CDR3 length is 13 residues. V was clipped by 6 bases and J by 9 bases, with 15 bases between them. This clonotype was counted at least ten times. Its antigen is unidentified. TCRdb processed the reads anew with MiXCR; each CDR3 protein has one entry. This repertoire shows some 270,000 distinct CDR3 sequences, approximately 22% found once; its top ten account for under 25%. The sample was cultured PBMCs, taken from culture after CMV antigen stimulation. This TCR was recovered from a human donor in good health (CMV status not recorded). Some clones in this sample may be carry-over from other donors' samples. J is TRBJ2-1 and V is TRBV12-3 or TRBV12-4; D is perhaps TRBD2 (6 bases). This CDR3 is CASRRTGRSEQFF. CDR3 nucleotide sequence: TGTGCCAGCAGGAGGACTGGGAGGAGTGAGCAGTTCTTC.